This T cell receptor (beta chain) was recovered during a study of spatial heterogeneity in lung cancer. V was shortened by 4 bases and J by 3 bases, with 11 bases between the two germline ends. The CDR3 is 15 residues long. Germline CDR1 SGDLS, CDR2 YYNGEE. Every individual TCR cDNA molecule carried its own unique molecular identifier, which allowed correction of PCR and sequencing errors. One entry per CDR3 protein results from TCRdb running MiXCR on the 5' RACE reads. In the table there are about 45,000 distinct CDR3 sequences, approximately 12% of which are singletons. Time point in this sample: sample taken at primary tumor resection. Without sorting, whole RNA was sequenced from tumor, nontumor lung or frozen PBMC. The table lists this clonotype with many counts.

The source material was PBMCs, sampled at surgery. The chain links TRBV9 to TRBJ1-6; no firm D call. The clonotype originates from a female donor with early-stage non-small cell lung cancer. The CDR3 sequence: CASSPLRNYNSPLHF. In DNA form, the CDR3 reads TGTGCCAGCAGCCCTCTGCGGAACTATAATTCACCCCTCCACTTT.